The rows below give T cell receptor beta chains drawn from one sample of a study of blood T cell repertoires in COVID-19. Profiling relied on immunoSEQ multiplex PCR, and the TCRdb table lists in-frame clones only, not all of them. The data contain hundreds of thousands of clones, 85% to 90% of them singletons. Material: peripheral blood. The receptors were sampled from a man aged 40-49 years with acute or convalescent COVID-19. Each CDR3 is given with its conserved first and last residue. Fields, in order: CDR3 protein, CDR3 DNA, clone size, V gene, CDR3 length, D gene, J gene. A D gene is named only where the DNA matches it firmly. The size entry is marked missing in some rows and otherwise reads once, few, many or a size class.

CDR3aa: CASSLGQSYEQYF; CDR3nt: TGTGCCAGCAGCTTGGGGCAGTCCTACGAGCAGTACTTC; abundance: .; v_gene: TRBV5-4; len: 13; d_gene: .; j_gene: TRBJ2-7
CDR3aa: CASSRDRGYNEQFF; CDR3nt: TGTGCCAGCAGTCGGGACAGGGGCTACAATGAGCAGTTCTTC; abundance: .; v_gene: TRBV2; len: 14; d_gene: TRBD1; j_gene: TRBJ2-1
CDR3aa: CASSSREGDTEAFF; CDR3nt: TGTGCCAGCAGCTCCCGAGAGGGGGACACTGAAGCTTTCTTT; abundance: .; v_gene: TRBV5-4; len: 14; d_gene: .; j_gene: TRBJ1-1
CDR3aa: CASSLTGEYYGYTF; CDR3nt: TGTGCCAGCAGCTTGACAGGGGAGTACTATGGCTACACCTTC; abundance: .; v_gene: TRBV5-4; len: 14; d_gene: TRBD1; j_gene: TRBJ1-2
CDR3aa: CASSVTGASYNEQFF; CDR3nt: TGCGCCAGCAGCGTGACAGGGGCCTCCTACAATGAGCAGTTCTTC; abundance: .; v_gene: TRBV5-1; len: 15; d_gene: TRBD1; j_gene: TRBJ2-1
CDR3aa: CASSQDSGVSSYNEQFF; CDR3nt: TGTGCCAGCAGCCAAGATAGCGGGGTCTCCTCCTACAATGAGCAGTTCTTC; abundance: .; v_gene: TRBV3-1/TRBV3-2; len: 17; d_gene: TRBD2; j_gene: TRBJ2-1
CDR3aa: CASSPDVGSGGWSPLHF; CDR3nt: TGTGCCAGCAGCCCAGACGTGGGGTCTGGGGGCTGGTCACCCCTCCACTTT; abundance: .; v_gene: TRBV3-1/TRBV3-2; len: 17; d_gene: .; j_gene: TRBJ1-6
CDR3aa: CASGPQGLYYGYTF; CDR3nt: TGTGCTAGTGGGCCTCAGGGACTCTACTATGGCTACACCTTC; abundance: once; v_gene: TRBV12-5; len: 14; d_gene: .; j_gene: TRBJ1-2
CDR3aa: CASSPRPGTLANYGYTF; CDR3nt: TGTGCCAGCTCACCACGACCTGGGACACTAGCTAACTATGGCTACACCTTC; abundance: .; v_gene: TRBV18; len: 17; d_gene: .; j_gene: TRBJ1-2
CDR3aa: CASSISDRQRQYF; CDR3nt: TGTGCCAGTAGTATATCGGACAGGCAGCGGCAGTACTTC; abundance: .; v_gene: TRBV19; len: 13; d_gene: TRBD1; j_gene: TRBJ2-7
CDR3aa: CASSSGGGELFF; CDR3nt: TGTGCCAGCAGCTCCGGAGGCGGGGAGCTGTTTTTT; abundance: .; v_gene: TRBV9; len: 12; d_gene: .; j_gene: TRBJ2-2
CDR3aa: CASRPGTPGMSLHF; CDR3nt: TGTGCCAGCAGACCCGGGACACCGGGGATGTCCCTCCACTTT; abundance: .; v_gene: TRBV6-5; len: 14; d_gene: .; j_gene: TRBJ1-6
CDR3aa: CASSRTGPKEKLFF; CDR3nt: TGTGCCAGCAGCCGGACAGGGCCAAAAGAAAAACTGTTTTTT; abundance: .; v_gene: TRBV3-1/TRBV3-2; len: 14; d_gene: TRBD1; j_gene: TRBJ1-4
CDR3aa: CASSLVFGGEQFF; CDR3nt: TGTGCCAGCAGTTTAGTGTTCGGGGGGGAGCAGTTCTTC; abundance: once; v_gene: TRBV27; len: 13; d_gene: TRBD2; j_gene: TRBJ2-1
CDR3aa: CASSLSSGGPYEQYF; CDR3nt: TGTGCCAGCAGCTTAAGTAGCGGGGGGCCCTACGAGCAGTACTTC; abundance: .; v_gene: TRBV7-3; len: 15; d_gene: TRBD2; j_gene: TRBJ2-7
CDR3aa: CASSLSGAYEQYF; CDR3nt: TGTGCCAGCAGTCTATCCGGGGCCTACGAGCAGTACTTC; abundance: .; v_gene: TRBV27; len: 13; d_gene: .; j_gene: TRBJ2-7
CDR3aa: CASSPDAGGYYGYTF; CDR3nt: TGTGCCAGCTCACCAGACGCCGGGGGTTACTATGGCTACACCTTC; abundance: .; v_gene: TRBV18; len: 15; d_gene: .; j_gene: TRBJ1-2
CDR3aa: CASSPGAGGNQPQHF; CDR3nt: TGTGCCAGCAGCCCCGGGGCGGGAGGCAATCAGCCCCAGCATTTT; abundance: .; v_gene: TRBV5-4; len: 15; d_gene: .; j_gene: TRBJ1-5
CDR3aa: CASHGTSGTDTQYF; CDR3nt: TGCGCCAGTCACGGGACTAGCGGCACAGATACGCAGTATTTT; abundance: .; v_gene: TRBV5-1; len: 14; d_gene: TRBD2; j_gene: TRBJ2-3
CDR3aa: CASKSPGQNNYGYTF; CDR3nt: TGCGCCAGCAAATCGCCGGGACAAAATAACTATGGCTACACCTTC; abundance: .; v_gene: TRBV5-1; len: 15; d_gene: .; j_gene: TRBJ1-2
CDR3aa: CASSDTVDEKLFF; CDR3nt: TGTGCCAGCAGTGATACGGTCGATGAAAAACTGTTTTTT; abundance: .; v_gene: TRBV2; len: 13; d_gene: .; j_gene: TRBJ1-4
CDR3aa: CASSPTGGYGYTF; CDR3nt: TGCGCCAGCAGCCCAACAGGGGGCTATGGCTACACCTTC; abundance: .; v_gene: TRBV5-1; len: 13; d_gene: TRBD1; j_gene: TRBJ1-2
CDR3aa: CATSEGTGAFNQPQHF; CDR3nt: TGTGCCACCAGTGAAGGGACAGGGGCTTTCAATCAGCCCCAGCATTTT; abundance: .; v_gene: TRBV24-1; len: 16; d_gene: TRBD1; j_gene: TRBJ1-5
CDR3aa: CASSLDRGNSPLHF; CDR3nt: TGTGCCAGCAGCTTGGACCGGGGGAATTCACCCCTCCACTTT; abundance: .; v_gene: TRBV5-4; len: 14; d_gene: .; j_gene: TRBJ1-6
CDR3aa: CASQHTGGTEAFF; CDR3nt: TGTGCCAGCCAACACACAGGGGGAACTGAAGCTTTCTTT; abundance: .; v_gene: TRBV19; len: 13; d_gene: TRBD1; j_gene: TRBJ1-1
CDR3aa: CASSINPGQGANGYTF; CDR3nt: TGCGCCAGCAGCATAAATCCGGGACAGGGGGCGAATGGCTACACCTTC; abundance: .; v_gene: TRBV5-1; len: 16; d_gene: TRBD1; j_gene: TRBJ1-2
CDR3aa: CASSQVGQTSGGVGTQYF; CDR3nt: TGCGCCAGCAGCCAAGTAGGGCAGACCAGCGGGGGGGTCGGGACCCAGTACTTC; abundance: .; v_gene: TRBV4-1; len: 18; d_gene: TRBD2; j_gene: TRBJ2-5
CDR3aa: CAWSVAVRVAGELFF; CDR3nt: TGTGCCTGGAGTGTTGCGGTGAGGGTCGCCGGGGAGCTGTTTTTT; abundance: .; v_gene: TRBV30; len: 15; d_gene: .; j_gene: TRBJ2-2
CDR3aa: CASSAPGQGAGSPLHF; CDR3nt: TGTGCCAGCAGCGCCCCGGGACAGGGGGCTGGGTCACCCCTCCACTTT; abundance: .; v_gene: TRBV5-4; len: 16; d_gene: TRBD1; j_gene: TRBJ1-6
CDR3aa: CASGLRDTSGNTIYF; CDR3nt: TGTGCTAGTGGTTTGCGGGACACCTCTGGAAACACCATATATTTT; abundance: .; v_gene: TRBV12-5; len: 15; d_gene: .; j_gene: TRBJ1-3
CDR3aa: CASSPRTGAYEQYF; CDR3nt: TGTGCCAGCTCCCCGAGGACAGGGGCCTACGAGCAGTACTTC; abundance: .; v_gene: TRBV18; len: 14; d_gene: TRBD1; j_gene: TRBJ2-7
CDR3aa: CASSLWGPETQYF; CDR3nt: TGTGCCAGCAGCTTGTGGGGGCCAGAGACCCAGTACTTC; abundance: once; v_gene: TRBV5-6; len: 13; d_gene: .; j_gene: TRBJ2-5
CDR3aa: CASSYNRDRVTYEQYF; CDR3nt: TGTGCCAGCAGTTACAACCGGGACAGGGTAACCTACGAGCAGTACTTC; abundance: .; v_gene: TRBV6-2/TRBV6-3; len: 16; d_gene: TRBD1; j_gene: TRBJ2-7
CDR3aa: CASSPRQGVWYNEQFF; CDR3nt: TGTGCCAGCAGCCCGCGACAGGGGGTATGGTACAATGAGCAGTTCTTC; abundance: .; v_gene: TRBV7-2; len: 16; d_gene: TRBD1; j_gene: TRBJ2-1
CDR3aa: CASSIGGGPSYEQYF; CDR3nt: TGCGCCAGCAGCATCGGCGGGGGGCCTTCCTACGAGCAGTACTTC; abundance: .; v_gene: TRBV5-1; len: 15; d_gene: TRBD2; j_gene: TRBJ2-7
CDR3aa: CATRDRVNTGELFF; CDR3nt: TGTGCCACCCGGGACAGGGTGAACACCGGGGAGCTGTTTTTT; abundance: .; v_gene: TRBV2; len: 14; d_gene: TRBD1; j_gene: TRBJ2-2
CDR3aa: CASSQNWEGTEAFF; CDR3nt: TGTGCCAGCAGCCAAAATTGGGAGGGCACTGAAGCTTTCTTT; abundance: .; v_gene: TRBV3-1/TRBV3-2; len: 14; d_gene: .; j_gene: TRBJ1-1
CDR3aa: CASSPDRGNQPQHF; CDR3nt: TGTGCCAGCAGCCCGGACAGGGGGAATCAGCCCCAGCATTTT; abundance: .; v_gene: TRBV6-5; len: 14; d_gene: TRBD1; j_gene: TRBJ1-5
CDR3aa: CASSRGQGHEQYF; CDR3nt: TGTGCCAGCAGCCGCGGACAGGGCCACGAGCAGTACTTC; abundance: .; v_gene: TRBV6-5; len: 13; d_gene: TRBD1; j_gene: TRBJ2-7
CDR3aa: CATSDPLYGYTF; CDR3nt: TGTGCCACCAGTGACCCTTTATATGGCTACACCTTC; abundance: .; v_gene: TRBV24-1; len: 12; d_gene: .; j_gene: TRBJ1-2
CDR3aa: CASSETGAYEQYF; CDR3nt: TGTGCCAGTAGTGAGACAGGGGCATACGAGCAGTACTTC; abundance: .; v_gene: TRBV19; len: 13; d_gene: TRBD1; j_gene: TRBJ2-7
CDR3aa: CASSQDLGGSEAFF; CDR3nt: TGTGCCAGCAGCCAAGATCTGGGGGGTTCTGAAGCTTTCTTT; abundance: .; v_gene: TRBV4-2; len: 14; d_gene: .; j_gene: TRBJ1-1
CDR3aa: CASSLRTGNGDQPQHF; CDR3nt: TGTGCCAGCAGCCTCCGGACAGGGAACGGGGATCAGCCCCAGCATTTT; abundance: .; v_gene: TRBV7-2; len: 16; d_gene: TRBD1; j_gene: TRBJ1-5
CDR3aa: CASRNGQNYGYTF; CDR3nt: TGTGCCAGCAGAAATGGACAGAACTATGGCTACACCTTC; abundance: once; v_gene: TRBV6-5; len: 13; d_gene: .; j_gene: TRBJ1-2
CDR3aa: CASRRTGRTGELFF; CDR3nt: TGTGCCAGTAGACGGACAGGGAGGACCGGGGAGCTGTTTTTT; abundance: once; v_gene: TRBV19; len: 14; d_gene: TRBD1; j_gene: TRBJ2-2
CDR3aa: CASHPPSGGAGGELFF; CDR3nt: TGTGCCAGCCACCCCCCTAGCGGGGGGGCCGGCGGGGAGCTGTTTTTT; abundance: .; v_gene: TRBV6-6; len: 16; d_gene: TRBD2; j_gene: TRBJ2-2
CDR3aa: CASSLLFSGTETYEQYF; CDR3nt: TGCGCCAGCAGCTTGCTCTTCTCCGGGACTGAGACCTACGAGCAGTACTTC; abundance: .; v_gene: TRBV5-1; len: 17; d_gene: .; j_gene: TRBJ2-7
CDR3aa: CATSRGGGISDTQYF; CDR3nt: TGTGCCACCAGCAGAGGCGGGGGAATTTCAGATACGCAGTATTTT; abundance: .; v_gene: TRBV15; len: 15; d_gene: TRBD2; j_gene: TRBJ2-3
CDR3aa: CASSEGLAGGNSYNEQFF; CDR3nt: TGTGCCAGCAGTGAGGGACTAGCGGGGGGTAACTCCTACAATGAGCAGTTCTTC; abundance: .; v_gene: TRBV6-1; len: 18; d_gene: TRBD2; j_gene: TRBJ2-1
CDR3aa: CASSLFGAGGTGELFF; CDR3nt: TGTGCCAGCAGCTTGTTCGGTGCGGGAGGCACCGGGGAGCTGTTTTTT; abundance: .; v_gene: TRBV5-5; len: 16; d_gene: TRBD2; j_gene: TRBJ2-2
CDR3aa: CASSSSPDTQYF; CDR3nt: TGTGCCAGCAGCTCCTCTCCAGATACGCAGTATTTT; abundance: .; v_gene: TRBV11-2; len: 12; d_gene: .; j_gene: TRBJ2-3